A single sample is the source of the 27 T cell receptor beta chains below, sequenced in a study of blood T cells in healthy people across ages. Next came a second PCR, run for about 6 to 11 cycles, which used a sample-barcoded 5' primer along with a J-beta primer mix. TCRdb re-analysed the 5' RACE reads in MiXCR, keeping a single row per CDR3 protein. The sample lists approximately 850,000 distinct CDR3 sequences; roughly 60% were seen once. The sequencing input was blood. All receptors derive from a man aged 25 to 45 in good health.

The V call is TRBV7-2, the J call TRBJ2-5; 8 bases map to TRBD2. CDR3 length equals 16 residues. Germline CDR1 SGHTA, CDR2 FQGNSA. V lost 1 base to trimming and J lost 2 bases; unmatched junction nucleotides: 6. In nucleotides, the CDR3 is TGTGCCAGCAGCTTAGTAGGGGCGGGGGGACAAGAGACCCAGTACTTC. Its translation is CASSLVGAGGQETQYF.

This chain links TRBV28 with TRBJ2-3; D remains ambiguous. Trimming stripped 3 bases from V and 10 bases from J, with 8 bases between. The germline V gene has CDR1 MDHEN and CDR2 SYDVKM. The CDR3 is 11 amino acids. This chain's CDR3 is CASSFKQAQYF. In DNA form, the CDR3 reads TGTGCCAGCAGTTTCAAGCAAGCGCAGTATTTT.

The chain carries TRBV7-9 and TRBJ2-4, with a tentative D call TRBD2 (5 bases). The DNA end favors TRBJ2-5, so the J call may be wrong. Germline V gene sequence: CDR1 SEHNR, CDR2 FQNEAQ (reference sequence). This CDR3 has 16 amino acids. DNA of the CDR3: TGTGCCAGCAGCTCTATCGCCCCGGGATCCCAAGAGACCCAGTACTTC. As protein: CASSSIAPGSQETQYF.

The chain is built from TRBV11-2 and TRBJ2-3; D is ambiguous. CDR3 size: 13 residues. Germline values: CDR1 SGHAT, CDR2 FQNNGV. V was trimmed by 6 bases and J by 5 bases, leaving 12 bases between them. The chain's CDR3 is CASSSTLIDTQYF. CDR3 nucleotide sequence: TGTGCCAGCAGTTCCACCCTGATAGATACGCAGTATTTT.

The genes are TRBV20-1 and TRBJ1-2; unclear D gene. This CDR3 comprises 13 residues. V lost 5 bases and J lost 3, with 13 bases in between. Germline loops: CDR1 DFQATT, CDR2 SNEGSKA (reference sequence). The CDR3 sequence: CSAADLGYYGYTF. CDR3 coding DNA: TGCAGTGCTGCCGACTTGGGCTACTATGGCTACACCTTC.

The chain joins TRBV3-1 to TRBJ1-5; no clear D gene. The CDR3 sequence is 14 residues long. The V end lost 0 bases, the J end lost 6 bases, and 9 bases lay between the germline ends. Germline V gives CDR1 LGHDT, CDR2 YNNKEL (reference sequence). CDR3 in amino acids: CASSQDLGPQPQHF. The CDR3 DNA reads as TGTGCCAGCAGCCAAGATCTGGGCCCTCAGCCCCAGCATTTT.

The V call is TRBV5-1, the J call TRBJ1-2, with D uncertain. With 1 base removed from V and 3 bases from J, the gap between germline ends came to 10 bases. The CDR3 is 14 amino acids. Germline V gene data show CDR1 as SGHRS and CDR2 as YFSETQ. In DNA form, the CDR3 reads TGCGCCAGCAGCTTGAAGGGTGGAGACTATGGCTACACCTTC. It is translated as CASSLKGGDYGYTF.

The count of this clonotype is one. The V and J genes are TRBV7-2 and TRBJ2-1; the match to TRBD2 covers 9 bases. Germline loops: CDR1 SGHTA, CDR2 FQGNSA. Unmatched junction bases numbered 9, after V lost 1 base and J lost 8 bases. The CDR3 spans 16 residues. This chain's CDR3 is CASSLVSVAGAYEQFF. The DNA for the CDR3 is TGTGCCAGCAGCTTAGTATCGGTAGCGGGGGCCTATGAGCAGTTCTTC.

The genes are TRBV9 and TRBJ2-7, with 9 positions matching TRBD1. The CDR3 covers 14 residues. CDR1 is SGDLS and CDR2 is YYNGEE in the germline V gene. The V gene end was trimmed by 3 bases and the J gene end by 4 bases; junction bases not matched to a gene: 5. The CDR3 DNA sequence: TGTGCCAGCAGCGGAGGGACAGGGAAGTACGAGCAGTACTTC. Amino acids: CASSGGTGKYEQYF. Together with reference TRBV9 and TRBJ2-7, the CDR3 gives the full variable domain: DSGVTQTPKHLITATGQRVTLRCSPRSGDLSVYWYQQSLDQGLQFLIQYYNGEERAKGNILERFSAQQFPDLHSELNLSSLELGDSALYFCASSGGTGKYEQYFGPGTRLTVT.

The chain is built from TRBV20-1 and TRBJ2-3; D gene unclear. CDR3 length: 13 amino acids. The germline V gene has CDR1 DFQATT and CDR2 SNEGSKA (reference sequence). Between the trimmed V and J ends, which lost 0 bases and 5 bases, there was a span of 9 bases. The CDR3 coding sequence is TGCAGTGCTAGAGACGGCCCTGTAGATACGCAGTATTTT. Residues: CSARDGPVDTQYF.

This clonotype was picked up a small number of times. This chain links TRBV11-2 with TRBJ2-7; the D gene is possibly TRBD2 (5 bases). The CDR3 runs to 12 residues. Trimming removed 5 bases from V and 5 bases from J, with 10 bases in between. Germline lookup yields CDR1 SGHAT and CDR2 FQNNGV. DNA for the CDR3: TGTGCCAGCAGCCGCGTGGGAGACGAGCAGTACTTC. It translates to CASSRVGDEQYF.

The chain combines TRBV9 with TRBJ2-1; D unresolved. This CDR3 region has 16 residues. The ends were cut back, 1 base at V and 5 bases at J, with 16 bases in the middle. Germline assignment: CDR1 SGDLS and CDR2 YYNGEE. The CDR3 protein is CASSVPLELAHNEQFF. The CDR3 bases are TGTGCCAGCAGCGTACCCCTAGAACTGGCCCACAATGAGCAGTTCTTC. Supplemented by reference TRBV9 and TRBJ2-1, the full variable domain reads DSGVTQTPKHLITATGQRVTLRCSPRSGDLSVYWYQQSLDQGLQFLIQYYNGEERAKGNILERFSAQQFPDLHSELNLSSLELGDSALYFCASSVPLELAHNEQFFGPGTRLTVL.

V and J are TRBV7-9 and TRBJ1-1; D possibly corresponds to TRBD1 (6 bases). Trimming left V 5 bases short and J 3 bases short, with 10 bases between. Germline V gene sequence: CDR1 SEHNR, CDR2 FQNEAQ (reference sequence). The CDR3 spans 13 residues. CDR3 protein: CASSLYRDTEAFF. For the CDR3, the DNA is TGTGCCAGCAGCCTTTACAGGGACACTGAAGCTTTCTTT.

The V call is TRBV12-5, the J call TRBJ2-3; D not certain. Germline V gene data show CDR1 as LGHNT and CDR2 as FRNRAP. V was trimmed by 1 base and J by 6 bases, leaving 11 bases between them. The CDR3 totals 14 residues. The CDR3: CASGLEIVADTQYF. CDR3 sequence (DNA): TGTGCTAGTGGTTTGGAGATAGTTGCGGATACGCAGTATTTT.

This clonotype was counted a few times. The chain employs TRBV5-1 and TRBJ2-7; weak D call: TRBD2 (5 bases). V was cut by 5 bases and J by 3 bases, with 18 bases left in between. The CDR3 is 15 residues long. Germline lookup yields CDR1 SGHRS and CDR2 YFSETQ. DNA for the CDR3: TGCGCCAGCAGTCAAAGATTCGACGGGAACTACGAGCAGTACTTC. Protein: CASSQRFDGNYEQYF.

This CDR3 reads CASSLATTGTGQADTQYF. CDR3 DNA: TGCGCCAGCAGCTTGGCCACCACCGGGACAGGGCAGGCGGATACGCAGTATTTT. The rearrangement links TRBV5-1 to TRBJ2-3; 9 bases agree with TRBD1. Per germline, CDR1 SGHRS and CDR2 YFSETQ. The V segment lost 0 bases and the J segment 6 bases; nucleotides outside the gene matches: 14. The CDR3 runs 18 residues.

This clonotype was counted a few times. The chain couples TRBV7-2 to TRBJ2-1; D unresolved. Germline V CDR1 and CDR2: SGHTA, FQGNSA. V lost 6 bases, J lost 5 bases, and 14 bases lay in between. CDR3 length equals 14 residues. As DNA, the CDR3 is TGTGCCAGCAGGTCCCCCTCCGCGCACAATGAGCAGTTCTTC. Translated, it gives CASRSPSAHNEQFF.

The V call is TRBV27, the J call TRBJ2-5; tentative D call: TRBD1 (6 bases). Germline V gene lookup returns CDR1 MNHEY and CDR2 SMNVEV (reference sequence). The CDR3 extends over 15 amino acids. Trimming cost V 8 bases and J 5 bases, with 21 bases left between them. The CDR3 loop reads CASSQMGDKGETQYF. CDR3 nucleotides: TGTGCCAGCTCTCAAATGGGGGACAAGGGGGAGACCCAGTACTTC.

The J gene is TRBJ2-1, the V gene TRBV27; 7 bases agree with TRBD2. The J call may not be correct, given that the DNA end is closer to TRBJ2-7. There are 16 residues in the CDR3. Germline values: CDR1 MNHEY, CDR2 SMNVEV (reference sequence). The DNA of the CDR3 is TGTGCCAGTCACTCCTGGGCGGGAGAGGACTACAATGAGCAGTACTTC. It translates to CASHSWAGEDYNEQYF.

This clonotype has more than one count but fewer than ten. The chain employs TRBV7-8 and TRBJ2-7; possible D gene TRBD2, 5 bases. V dropped 5 bases and J dropped 0 bases, with 17 bases sitting between them. CDR3 length: 16 residues. Germline CDR1 reads SGHVS; CDR2 reads FQNEAQ. The CDR3 DNA reads TGTGCCAGCAGCCCGACGGAATTAGCGAGCTCCTACGAGCAGTACTTC. It encodes CASSPTELASSYEQYF. The complete variable domain, with remaining parts taken from reference TRBV7-8 and TRBJ2-7, reads GAGVSQSPRYKVAKRGQDVALRCDPISGHVSLFWYQQALGQGPEFLTYFQNEAQLDKSGLPSDRFFAERPEGSVSTLKIQRTQQEDSAVYLCASSPTELASSYEQYFGPGTRLTVT.

The chain carries TRBV7-8 and TRBJ2-5; 11 bases are shared with TRBD1. The CDR3 sequence is 15 residues long. Trimming at V came to 4 bases and at J to 5 bases, leaving 6 bases not matched to a gene. CDR1 and CDR2 from the germline V gene are SGHVS and FQNEAQ. CDR3 protein: CASSSVRTGGETQYF. CDR3 nucleotide sequence: TGTGCCAGCAGCTCCGTCAGGACAGGGGGCGAGACCCAGTACTTC.

The J gene is TRBJ2-7, the V gene TRBV3-1; D call uncertain. Judging by the DNA end, TRBJ2-5 fits better; the J call may be wrong. The CDR3 is 14 residues long. CDR1 is LGHDT, CDR2 YNNKEL, per germline (reference sequence). The CDR3 spells CASSHGQMKETQYF. The CDR3 bases are TGTGCCAGCAGCCATGGGCAGATGAAAGAGACCCAGTACTTC.

V gene TRBV30 combines with J gene TRBJ2-1; D remains ambiguous. The CDR3 consists of 11 residues. The V gene's germline CDR1 is GTSNPN and CDR2 SVGIG (reference sequence). V lost 0 bases and J lost 8, with 5 bases in between. CDR3 residues: CAWSVSHEQFF. DNA of the CDR3: TGTGCCTGGAGTGTGTCCCATGAGCAGTTCTTC. Full variable domain (outside the CDR3, taken from reference TRBV30 and TRBJ2-1): SQTIHQWPATLVQPVGSPLSLECTVEGTSNPNLYWYRQAAGRGLQLLFYSVGIGQISSEVPQNLSASRPQDRQFILSSKKLLLSDSGFYLCAWSVSHEQFFGPGTRLTVL.

The chain employs TRBV10-3 and TRBJ2-1; TRBD2 matches 13 bases. Germline CDR1 and CDR2: ENHRY and SYGVKD. Trimming took 0 bases from V and 7 from J; bases not matched to a gene: 6. CDR3 length: 17 amino acids. The CDR3 is CAISESVLAGGRNEQFF. CDR3 bases: TGTGCCATCAGTGAGTCTGTACTAGCGGGGGGGCGAAATGAGCAGTTCTTC.

Worth noting for this clonotype: Mismatch with germline at one junction end may stem from a read error. The chain joins TRBV7-9 to TRBJ1-6; 7 nucleotides line up with TRBD1. The CDR3 is 15 residues long. CDR1 and CDR2 from the germline V gene are SEHNR and FQNEAQ (reference sequence). CDR3 sequence reads: CAGSLEAGGEPPLHF. The DNA of the CDR3 is TGTGCCGGCAGCTTAGAGGCAGGGGGTGAACCACCCCTCCACTTT.

The sample holds a few counts of this clonotype. This chain links TRBV7-2 with TRBJ2-4, with D possibly being TRBD1 or TRBD2 (6 bases each). The last part of the DNA fits TRBJ2-7 better; the J call may be wrong. Germline CDR1 SGHTA, CDR2 FQGNSA. This CDR3 is 15 amino acids long. This CDR3 reads CASSLGGGTLYEQYF. CDR3 DNA sequence: TGTGCCAGCAGCCTAGGAGGGGGGACTTTATACGAGCAGTACTTC.

V usage is TRBV13 and J usage is TRBJ2-7; TRBD1 or TRBD2 may be the D gene (5 bases each). The CDR3 is 15 residues long. In germline, CDR1 is PRHDT, CDR2 FYEKMQ (reference sequence). Deletions cut 7 bases from V and 3 bases from J, with 19 bases between. CDR3 in DNA: TGTGCCAGCACCAAAGGGACGGATGCGAACTACGAGCAGTACTTC. It encodes CASTKGTDANYEQYF. The full variable domain, in which reference TRBV13 and TRBJ2-7 provide the parts outside the CDR3, is AAGVIQSPRHLIKEKRETATLKCYPIPRHDTVYWYQQGPGQDPQFLISFYEKMQSDKGSIPDRFSAQQFSDYHSELNMSSLELGDSALYFCASTKGTDANYEQYFGPGTRLTVT.